A single sample gave rise to the 5 T cell receptor beta chains below, sequenced in a study of OX40 agonist ivuxolimab in advanced cancers. Sequencing used immunoSEQ multiplex PCR; TCRdb keeps in-frame clones, though not all of them. The data hold over 65,000 clones, with around 90% observed a single time. Material: CD4+ or CD8+ T cells sorted from blood, obtained in a trial of the OX40 agonist ivuxolimab. The receptors were gathered from an adult with an advanced solid tumor such as melanoma, head and neck, liver or kidney cancer.

This chain links TRBV4-3 with TRBJ1-4; D is unclear. There are 16 residues in the CDR3. The germline gives CDR1 LGHNA, CDR2 YSLEER. The V end lost 1 base, the J end lost 0 bases, and 9 bases lay between the germline ends. The CDR3 DNA reads TGCGCCAGCAGCCAAGGGTGGAGGGCAACTAATGAAAAACTGTTTTTT. Encoded protein: CASSQGWRATNEKLFF.

The V gene is TRBV13, the J gene TRBJ2-3; D is unclear. The CDR3 has 12 amino acids. V shed 0 bases and J shed 4 bases, with 2 bases lying between them. Germline assignment: CDR1 PRHDT and CDR2 FYEKMQ (reference sequence). CDR3 sequence reads: CASSLGADTQYF. For the CDR3, the DNA is TGTGCCAGCAGCTTAGGCGCAGATACGCAGTATTTT.

The chain combines TRBV5-1 with TRBJ1-2; D unresolved. Trimming removed 0 bases at V and 0 bases at J, with 6 bases between. The CDR3 covers 14 residues. The germline V gene has CDR1 SGHRS and CDR2 YFSETQ. In DNA form, the CDR3 reads TGCGCCAGCAGCTTGGACAGATCTAACTATGGCTACACCTTC. It yields the protein CASSLDRSNYGYTF.

This clone is a singleton in its sample. This rearrangement joins TRBV4-1 to TRBJ1-1; D gene uncertain. Germline V gives CDR1 MGHRA, CDR2 YSYEKL. Trimming shortened V by 5 bases and J by 7 bases, and 23 bases separated the two germline ends. This CDR3 is built from 16 residues. CDR3 nucleotide sequence: TGCGCCAGCAGCGTTCTGACAACCTACCAAGTTGTTGAAGCTTTCTTT. Amino acids: CASSVLTTYQVVEAFF.

This chain connects TRBV4-1 to TRBJ2-7, with D possibly TRBD1 on 6 matching bases. The V and J ends lost 2 bases and 2 bases respectively, with 7 bases between them. The CDR3 contains 13 residues. Germline V CDR1 and CDR2: MGHRA, YSYEKL. CDR3 DNA: TGCGCCAGCAGCCAAAGACAGGCCTACGAGCAGTACTTC. Amino acid sequence: CASSQRQAYEQYF.